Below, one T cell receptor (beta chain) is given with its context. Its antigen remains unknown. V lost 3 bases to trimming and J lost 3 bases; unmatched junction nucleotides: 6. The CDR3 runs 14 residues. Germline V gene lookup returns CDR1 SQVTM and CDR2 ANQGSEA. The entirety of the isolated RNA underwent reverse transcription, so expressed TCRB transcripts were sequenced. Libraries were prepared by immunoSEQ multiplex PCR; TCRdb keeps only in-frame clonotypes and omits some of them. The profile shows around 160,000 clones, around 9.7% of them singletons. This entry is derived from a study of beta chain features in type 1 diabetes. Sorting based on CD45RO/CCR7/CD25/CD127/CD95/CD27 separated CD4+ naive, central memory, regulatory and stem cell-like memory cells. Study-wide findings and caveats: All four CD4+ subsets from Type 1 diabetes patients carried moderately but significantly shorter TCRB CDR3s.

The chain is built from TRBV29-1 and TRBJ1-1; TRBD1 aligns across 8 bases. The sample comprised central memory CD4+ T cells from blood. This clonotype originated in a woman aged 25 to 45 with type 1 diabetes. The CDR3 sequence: CSVDSGGGHTEAFF. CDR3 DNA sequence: TGCAGCGTTGACTCAGGGGGCGGGCACACTGAAGCTTTCTTT.